The present T cell receptor beta chain was sequenced within a study of post-analysis software for immune sequencing data. Comments on this clonotype: What it binds is unknown.

General study results and limits: With TRBV5-6, TRBV5-1 and TRBV20-1 included, about five TRBV segments were more frequent in patients than in controls. By F measure, strong co-clustering occurred among samples prepared in the same batch. A significant reduction in normalized Chao1 diversity was observed in multiple sclerosis patients versus controls.

Germline V gives CDR1 DFQATT, CDR2 SNEGSKA (reference sequence). V lost 8 bases, J lost 0 bases, and 12 bases stayed unmatched. The CDR3 is 16 residues long. Libraries were made from TCR beta cDNA, and they carried unique molecular identifiers. TCRdb passed the PCR reads through MiXCR, listing each CDR3 protein once. The repertoire has hundreds of thousands of distinct CDR3 sequences, 30% of them found once; the top ten carry around 0.56%. The sample taken for sequencing was blood. The clonotype comes from a girl aged 10 to 17 with multiple sclerosis. The J gene is TRBJ2-3, the V gene TRBV20-1; TRBD1 matches 9 bases. CDR3: CSTYRGTGSSTDTQYF. As DNA, the CDR3 is TGCAGTACGTATCGGGGGACAGGGAGCAGCACAGATACGCAGTATTTT.